A single TCR beta chain is shown here with its context. The clone's antigen remains unknown. Base qualities were left out, and no much larger clone turns up one base away. Other DNA sequences within the sample encode an identical CDR3. CD8 naive samples were CD45RO-negative cells positively selected for CCR7, giving a CD45RA+CCR7+ population that excluded TemRA cells. Healthy HIV-negative adults with no recently reported acute infections or vaccinations were included as donors. Only Caucasian adults living in Nashville, Tennessee, USA were represented among the donors. Blood was obtained by leukapheresis, after which PBMCs were separated by Ficoll-Histopaque density gradient centrifugation and cryopreserved in liquid nitrogen vapor phase. Purity and quantity of every magnetically sorted T cell population were checked by analytical flow cytometry. Each sorted fraction had its genomic DNA isolated and then quantified by UV absorbance on a Nanodrop 2000c.

This record belongs to a study of shared clonotypes between healthy human individuals (TCRdb year 2020). Notes on the research overall: The cohort comprised two women and three men aged 18 to 49 years. For each donor, CD4 naive and CD4 memory were each given three plates, CD8 naive was given two plates, and CD8 memory was given one plate. Per donor, leukapheresis produced somewhere between about 0.94 and 9.5 billion PBMCs. To estimate repertoire size and how much clonotypes are shared between individuals, the study performed deep sequencing of blood TCR repertoires from roughly five healthy adults. To increase sequencing depth and limit assay-specific biases, TCR repertoire library preparation and sequencing were carried out by different laboratories using diverse techniques.

Using the deep immunoSEQ assay, TCR CDR3 regions were amplified from genomic DNA by multiplex PCR. Extracted genomic DNA from each cell subset was spread evenly across all wells of several immunoSEQ 96-well plates, with each plate serving as a replicate. For sorted subsets, around 200 ng genomic DNA, equal to 30,000 to 35,000 T cell genomes, was loaded into each replicate PCR. The purified libraries were quantified using a Qubit 3.0 fluorometer, sized with a Bioanalyzer 2100, and then quantified again using the KAPA Library Quantification kit. A separate single-read 150-cycle Illumina NextSeq 550 flow cell was used to sequence each immunoSEQ 96-well plate. The paper's data handling went like this. Because the immunoSEQ output included only junctional sequences and no quality scores, the filtering could not be the same as the filtering used for full-length reads. To assign V/J genes and CDR3, sequences were annotated against IMGT germline references using PyIR, a Python wrapper for IgBLAST v1.9. Reads were removed for weak V/J assignments (E-value above 1e-6), missing CDR3, stop codons, out-of-frame junctions, or ambiguous translated residues. V3J clonotypes were defined as sequences sharing the same inferred V gene, J gene, and CDR3 amino acid sequence. Percentage overlap between repertoires was calculated by dividing the number of shared unique clonotypes by the size of the smaller repertoire. Richness of each repertoire was evaluated using RTK rarefaction, the Chao1 estimator, and Recon v2.1 estimates of unobserved clonotypes. Generation probabilities for all TCRbeta clonotypes obtained by the gDNA method from several donors were computed using OLGA. In its TCRdb copy, this immuneACCESS table keeps in-frame sequences only and misses some clones. Where compared with another copy, unresolved V genes explain less than half of these, and the others have no known cause. D and trimming come from the DNA, and the V and J calls and clone size come from that table. The sample records about 1,800,000 clones, approximately 94% of which are singletons. The ten largest account for 1.2% of the sample.

The CDR3 runs 13 amino acids, cysteine and phenylalanine included. The retained sequence is limited to the CDR3, 39 bases, with the frame set at the first base. In the germline V gene, CDR1 corresponds to SNHLY and CDR2 to FYNNEI. Trimming removed 1 base from V and 2 bases from J, leaving 6 bases between the germline ends. Findings and caveats that apply to the study as a whole: Naive subsets generally had larger estimated clonotype richness than memory subsets did. The small number of donors limited the genetic and exposure-history diversity represented. Around 5.4% of naive CD4, 3% to 4% of naive CD8, approximately 2.2% of memory CD4, and 0.4% of memory CD8 clonotypes were shared across four donors. Only blood was sampled, and tissue TCR repertoires likely differ from those in blood. Pairwise subsampling led to the expectation that sequencing depth would affect the degree of clonotype sharing among donors. Even with the large sequencing depth, rarefaction of the sorted-subset datasets indicated that sequencing was incomplete. Compared with non-shared clonotypes, the clonotypes found in all four sorted-subset donors had higher generation probabilities.

The clonotype comes from a man aged 18 to 29 in good health. The sample taken for sequencing was naive CD8+ T cells sorted from blood. The cell subset or site label for this specimen denotes: CD45RA+CCR7+. The V and J genes are TRBV2 and TRBJ2-7; there is no confident call for the D gene. The sequenced DNA: TGTGCCAGCAGTGAAGGCAGAGCCTACGAGCAGTACTTC. Its translation is CASSEGRAYEQYF.